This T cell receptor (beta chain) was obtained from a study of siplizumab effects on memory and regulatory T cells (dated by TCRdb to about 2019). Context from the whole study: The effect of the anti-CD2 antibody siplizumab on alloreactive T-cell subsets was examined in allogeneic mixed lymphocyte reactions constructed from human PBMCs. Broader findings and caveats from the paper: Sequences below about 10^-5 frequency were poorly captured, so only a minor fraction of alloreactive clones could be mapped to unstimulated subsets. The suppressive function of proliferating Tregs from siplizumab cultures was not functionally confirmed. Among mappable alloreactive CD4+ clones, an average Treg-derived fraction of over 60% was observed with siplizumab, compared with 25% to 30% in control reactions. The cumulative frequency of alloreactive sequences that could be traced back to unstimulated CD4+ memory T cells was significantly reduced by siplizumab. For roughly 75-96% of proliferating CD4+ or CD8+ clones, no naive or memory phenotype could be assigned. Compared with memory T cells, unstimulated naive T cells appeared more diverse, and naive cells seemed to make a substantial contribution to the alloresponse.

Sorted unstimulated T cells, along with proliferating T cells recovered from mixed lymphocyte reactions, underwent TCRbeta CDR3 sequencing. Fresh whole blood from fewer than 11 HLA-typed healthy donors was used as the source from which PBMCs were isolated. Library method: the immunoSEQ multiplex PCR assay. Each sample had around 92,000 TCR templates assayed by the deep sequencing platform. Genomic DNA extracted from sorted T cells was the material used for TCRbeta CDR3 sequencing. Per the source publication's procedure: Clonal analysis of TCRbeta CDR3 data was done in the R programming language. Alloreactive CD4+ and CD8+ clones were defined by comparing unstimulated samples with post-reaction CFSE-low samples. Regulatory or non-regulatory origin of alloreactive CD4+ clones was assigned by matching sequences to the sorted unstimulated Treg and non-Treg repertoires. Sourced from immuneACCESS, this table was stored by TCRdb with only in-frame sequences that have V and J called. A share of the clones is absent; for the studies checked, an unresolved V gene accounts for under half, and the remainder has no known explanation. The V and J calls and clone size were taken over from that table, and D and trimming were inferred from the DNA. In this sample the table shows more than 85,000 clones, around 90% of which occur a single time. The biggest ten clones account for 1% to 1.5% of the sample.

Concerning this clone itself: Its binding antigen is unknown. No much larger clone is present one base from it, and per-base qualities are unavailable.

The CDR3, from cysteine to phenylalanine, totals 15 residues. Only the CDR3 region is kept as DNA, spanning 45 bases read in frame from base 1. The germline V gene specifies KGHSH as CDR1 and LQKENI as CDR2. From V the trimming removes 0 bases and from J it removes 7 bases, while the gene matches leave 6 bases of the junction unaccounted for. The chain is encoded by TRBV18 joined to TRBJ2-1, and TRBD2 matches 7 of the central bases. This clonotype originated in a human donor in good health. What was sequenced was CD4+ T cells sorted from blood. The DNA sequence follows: TGTGCCAGCTCACCACCGGCTAGCGGAGTAAATGAGCAGTTCTTC. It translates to CASSPPASGVNEQFF.